These 28 T cell receptor beta chains share one sample of origin, sequenced in a study of cytotoxic CD8 clonotypes in ibrutinib-treated CLL. TCRdb's table, derived via immunoSEQ multiplex PCR, lists solely in-frame clones and lacks some. The data show 150,000 to 200,000 clones, more than 70% seen once. This specimen consisted of PBMCs, obtained at disease progression, from a patient treated with ibrutinib. The receptors derive from a human donor with chronic lymphocytic leukemia.

The CDR3 region has the DNA TGTGCCAGCAGCTCAGTTCTCTGGTCTGGGGCCCAGTACTTC. Protein: CASSSVLWSGAQYF. The chain is built from TRBV7-6 and TRBJ2-5; D uncertain. The V gene's germline CDR1 is SGHVS and CDR2 FNYEAQ. The CDR3 sequence is 14 residues long. Trimming left V 4 bases short and J 9 bases short, with 18 bases between.

The J gene is TRBJ2-7, the V gene TRBV28, with 8 bases aligning to TRBD1. The trim removed 3 bases at V and 7 bases at J, leaving 2 bases unmatched. The CDR3 is made up of 12 amino acids. Germline CDR1 and CDR2: MDHEN and SYDVKM. DNA of the CDR3: TGTGCCAGCAGTTTTCAGGGGGCAGAGCAGTACTTC. Protein: CASSFQGAEQYF.

The table lists this clone with a few counts. This chain's CDR3 is CASSLVSGRVTGELFF. The CDR3 bases are TGTGCCAGCTCACTCGTTTCCGGGAGGGTCACCGGGGAGCTGTTTTTT. The chain carries TRBV18 and TRBJ2-2; 8 nucleotides align to TRBD2. The germline CDR1 and CDR2 sequences are KGHSH and LQKENI. The CDR3 loop spans 16 amino acids. The junction had 8 bases not matched to a gene; V was cut back by 4 bases and J by 4 bases.

This clone was seen once. This chain joins TRBV21-1 and TRBJ2-1; the table's D call, TRBD1, was not checked against the DNA. TRBV21-1 represents a pseudogene. There are 15 residues in the CDR3. The CDR3 region has the DNA TGTGCCAGCAGCAGACGGGACAGGTCGACCAATGAGCAGTTCTTC. Translation gives CASSRRDRSTNEQFF.

This chain links TRBV7-3 with TRBJ2-5; TRBD2 matches 9 bases. The V and J ends lost 5 bases and 4 bases, in that order; junction bases with no gene match: 5. Germline-derived CDR1 and CDR2 are SGHTA and FQGTGA. The CDR3 is 14 amino acids. The CDR3 spells CASSRAGGRETQYF. The DNA for the CDR3 is TGTGCCAGCAGCCGAGCGGGAGGTCGAGAGACCCAGTACTTC.

This chain joins TRBV7-9 and TRBJ1-2; 7 nucleotides match TRBD1. Germline trimming cut 6 bases from V and 0 bases from J; bases unmatched to any gene: 10. The CDR3 loop spans 16 amino acids. In germline, CDR1 is SEHNR, CDR2 FQNEAQ (reference sequence). The CDR3 DNA reads TGTGCCAGCAGAAAAGATACCGGGACAGCTAACTATGGCTACACCTTC. Encoded protein: CASRKDTGTANYGYTF.

V and J are TRBV7-9 and TRBJ2-2; 9 nucleotides align to TRBD2. Germline trimming cut 4 bases from V and 7 bases from J; bases unmatched to any gene: 4. CDR1 SEHNR and CDR2 FQNEAQ come from the germline V gene (reference sequence). The CDR3 runs 14 residues. CDR3 DNA sequence: TGTGCCAGCAGCTCGCGGGAGGGGGTCGGGGAGCTGTTTTTT. Translating it yields CASSSREGVGELFF.

Only one count was recorded for this clone. V gene TRBV23-1 combines with J gene TRBJ2-3; 9 bases are shared with TRBD2. TRBV23-1 is sorted into the ORF group, with uncertain function. This CDR3 has 18 amino acids. With 3 bases clipped from V and 4 bases from J, the junction kept 14 bases outside the gene matches. The CDR3 nucleotides are TGCGCCAGCAGTCACTTAGCGGGAGTGACTTCTATGGCAGATACGCAGTATTTT. Translating gives CASSHLAGVTSMADTQYF.

This clone has just one count. In DNA form, the CDR3 reads TGTGCCTGGAGTGATCCCCCGGCGGCACCGCATCGCTACACCTTC. This gives the protein CAWSDPPAAPHRYTF. The chain carries TRBV30 and TRBJ1-2; no clear D. Germline values: CDR1 GTSNPN, CDR2 SVGIG (reference sequence). Trimming pared 1 base from V and 9 bases from J, leaving 21 bases between. The CDR3 runs to 15 residues.

This clone was picked up one time. CDR3 in amino acids: CAWSVQVYNEQFF. CDR3 nucleotide sequence: TGTGCCTGGAGTGTACAGGTCTACAATGAGCAGTTCTTC. The chain joins TRBV30 to TRBJ2-1; weak D call: TRBD1 (5 bases). From germline, CDR1 is GTSNPN and CDR2 SVGIG (reference sequence). Trimming cost V 0 bases and J 3 bases, with 6 bases left between them. The CDR3 sequence is 13 residues long.

The chain employs TRBV21-1 and TRBJ1-2. TRBV21-1 counts as a pseudogene. The CDR3 loop spans 13 amino acids. Here the CDR3 reads CASRGNFNYGYTF. The CDR3 DNA sequence: TGTGCCAGCAGGGGGAACTTTAACTATGGCTACACCTTC.

The rearrangement uses TRBV28 and TRBJ1-5; D is ambiguous. CDR1 and CDR2 (germline): MDHEN, SYDVKM. V was pared by 7 bases and J by 7 bases, with 14 bases between. The CDR3 contains 13 residues. CDR3 nucleotides: TGTGCCAGCATTAAGGTTGGCAGGCAGCCCCAGCATTTT. It is translated as CASIKVGRQPQHF. Full variable domain (remainder filled in from reference TRBV28 and TRBJ1-5): DVKVTQSSRYLVKRTGEKVFLECVQDMDHENMFWYRQDPGLGLRLIYFSYDVKMKEKGDIPEGYSVSREKKERFSLILESASTNQTSMYLCASIKVGRQPQHFGDGTRLSIL.

J is TRBJ2-7 and V is TRBV7-2, with D uncertain. V gave up 4 bases and J gave up 1 base, with 5 bases separating them. Germline V CDR1 and CDR2: SGHTA, FQGNSA. The CDR3 totals 12 residues. CDR3 in amino acids: CASSSYSYEQYF. CDR3 nucleotide sequence: TGTGCCAGCAGCTCGTATTCCTACGAGCAGTACTTC.

This chain links TRBV5-1 with TRBJ2-7; unclear D gene. Germline V gene sequence: CDR1 SGHRS, CDR2 YFSETQ. Trimming pared 0 bases from V and 3 bases from J, leaving 13 bases between. The CDR3 totals 15 residues. CDR3 DNA sequence: TGCGCCAGCAGCTTGGATGGGGAAGGGTACTACGAGCAGTACTTC. Its protein is CASSLDGEGYYEQYF.

The chain combines TRBV19 with TRBJ1-2; D gene uncertain. Germline-derived CDR1 and CDR2 are LNHDA and SQIVND (reference sequence). The V gene lost 5 bases and the J gene lost 2 bases, with 9 bases spanning the gap. The CDR3 is 13 residues long. CDR3 in amino acids: CASSYLGNYGYTF. The DNA for the CDR3 is TGTGCCAGTAGTTATTTGGGGAACTATGGCTACACCTTC.

V is TRBV5-6 and J is TRBJ2-7; TRBD1 matches at 12 bases. This CDR3 region has 16 residues. CDR1 is SGHDT and CDR2 is YYEEEE in the germline V gene. Trimming cost V 4 bases and J 4 bases; bases outside gene matches: 9. CDR3 region: CASSHKVGQGAYEQYF. The DNA of the CDR3 is TGTGCCAGCAGCCACAAAGTGGGACAGGGGGCATACGAGCAGTACTTC.

The V and J genes are TRBV25-1 and TRBJ2-3, with D unclear. The CDR3 is made up of 18 amino acids. Germline CDR1 reads MGHDK; CDR2 reads SYGVNS. The V and J ends lost 2 bases and 0 bases respectively, with 18 bases between them. CDR3 nucleotides: TGTGCCAGCAGTGAAGTCGCACCCTATTTCACTAGCACAGATACGCAGTATTTT. Translation gives CASSEVAPYFTSTDTQYF.

This clone has more than one count but fewer than ten. The chain is built from TRBV2 and TRBJ1-2, with D hard to call. V gave up 6 bases and J gave up 3 bases, with 2 bases separating them. This CDR3 is built from 10 residues. The germline V gene encodes CDR1 SNHLY and CDR2 FYNNEI. CDR3: CASRDYGYTF. As DNA, the CDR3 is TGTGCCAGCAGAGACTATGGCTACACCTTC.

The CDR3 DNA is TGTGCCAGCAAGGGGGTGGAAGATACGCAGTATTTT. This translates into CASKGVEDTQYF. The V gene is TRBV9, the J gene TRBJ2-3, with D tentatively TRBD1 (6 bases). With 6 bases removed from V and 5 bases from J, the gap between germline ends came to 10 bases. The CDR3 loop spans 12 amino acids. CDR1 is SGDLS and CDR2 is YYNGEE in the germline V gene.

V and J are TRBV5-1 and TRBJ1-3; 9 bases fit TRBD1. Germline lookup yields CDR1 SGHRS and CDR2 YFSETQ. The CDR3 consists of 18 residues. Trimming removed 0 bases from V and 4 bases from J; junction bases left unmatched: 11. The CDR3 DNA sequence: TGCGCCAGCAGCTTGGCCCCCACAGGGGGCGCGGAGGGAAACACCATATATTTT. Translated, it gives CASSLAPTGGAEGNTIYF.

The rearrangement joins TRBV25-1 to TRBJ2-1; 7 nucleotides match TRBD2. With V trimmed by 2 bases and J by 9 bases, 7 bases remained unmatched. The CDR3 sequence is 14 residues long. Per germline, CDR1 MGHDK and CDR2 SYGVNS. DNA of the CDR3: TGTGCCAGCAGTGAAGCGGGGGAGGATGGTGAGCAGTTCTTC. Its protein product is CASSEAGEDGEQFF.

The rearrangement joins TRBV18 to TRBJ1-3, with D tentatively TRBD1 (5 bases). The germline CDR1 and CDR2 sequences are KGHSH and LQKENI. CDR3 length equals 13 residues. Trimming cost V 2 bases and J 6 bases, with 8 bases left between them. The CDR3 loop is CASSPSRENTIYF. DNA for the CDR3: TGTGCCAGCTCACCATCCAGGGAAAACACCATATATTTT.

CDR3 protein: CSGRGQETQYF. CDR3 sequence (DNA): TGCAGTGGCAGGGGCCAAGAGACCCAGTACTTC. The chain employs TRBV20-1 and TRBJ2-5; TRBD1 is a possible D gene (6 bases). Trimming left V 7 bases short and J 1 base short, with 7 bases between. Germline CDR1 DFQATT, CDR2 SNEGSKA (reference sequence). This CDR3 is 11 amino acids long.

The J gene is TRBJ2-2, the V gene TRBV7-2; 7 bases are shared with TRBD2. V shed 0 bases and J 7 bases; nucleotides not matched to a gene: 5. The length of the CDR3 is 15 residues. CDR1 is SGHTA and CDR2 is FQGNSA in the germline V gene. CDR3 sequence: CASSLAGGPFGELFF. The CDR3 nucleotides are TGTGCCAGCAGCTTAGCGGGAGGGCCCTTCGGGGAGCTGTTTTTT.

The rearrangement uses TRBV6-6 and TRBJ2-1; TRBD2 matches 13 bases. The J segment lost 9 bases and the V segment lost 0 bases, leaving 2 bases of the junction unmatched. Germline V gives CDR1 MNHNY, CDR2 SVGAGI (reference sequence). There are 15 residues in the CDR3. The CDR3 sequence: CASSYSTSGRSEQFF. The CDR3 coding sequence is TGTGCCAGCAGTTACTCGACTAGCGGGAGGAGTGAGCAGTTCTTC.

There are a few counts of this clone. The V call is TRBV7-2, the J call TRBJ2-2; D gene unclear. From germline, CDR1 is SGHTA and CDR2 FQGNSA. The CDR3 loop spans 14 amino acids. Trimming left V 3 bases short and J 4 bases short, with 9 bases between. The DNA for the CDR3 is TGTGCCAGCAGCTTTAGTATCCGCACCGGGGAGCTGTTTTTT. The encoded protein is CASSFSIRTGELFF.

This chain links TRBV18 with TRBJ1-1; TRBD1 might be the D (5 bases). Germline V gene lookup returns CDR1 KGHSH and CDR2 LQKENI. The CDR3 is 15 amino acids. The V and J ends lost 1 base and 5 bases respectively, with 14 bases between them. CDR3 in amino acids: CASSPLGEQRTEAFF. The DNA of the CDR3 is TGTGCCAGCTCACCACTGGGGGAGCAGAGGACTGAAGCTTTCTTT. Full variable domain (outside the CDR3, taken from reference TRBV18 and TRBJ1-1): NAGVMQNPRHLVRRRGQEARLRCSPMKGHSHVYWYRQLPEEGLKFMVYLQKENIIDESGMPKERFSAEFPKEGPSILRIQQVVRGDSAAYFCASSPLGEQRTEAFFGQGTRLTVV.

The rearrangement uses TRBV29-1 and TRBJ2-7; 15 bases line up with TRBD2. CDR1 and CDR2 (germline): SQVTM, ANQGSEA. J was trimmed by 6 bases and V by 4 bases; bases with no gene match: 4. The CDR3 spans 14 residues. The CDR3 sequence is CSVGTGLAGGEQYF. DNA of the CDR3: TGCAGCGTTGGAACGGGACTAGCGGGAGGCGAGCAGTACTTC.